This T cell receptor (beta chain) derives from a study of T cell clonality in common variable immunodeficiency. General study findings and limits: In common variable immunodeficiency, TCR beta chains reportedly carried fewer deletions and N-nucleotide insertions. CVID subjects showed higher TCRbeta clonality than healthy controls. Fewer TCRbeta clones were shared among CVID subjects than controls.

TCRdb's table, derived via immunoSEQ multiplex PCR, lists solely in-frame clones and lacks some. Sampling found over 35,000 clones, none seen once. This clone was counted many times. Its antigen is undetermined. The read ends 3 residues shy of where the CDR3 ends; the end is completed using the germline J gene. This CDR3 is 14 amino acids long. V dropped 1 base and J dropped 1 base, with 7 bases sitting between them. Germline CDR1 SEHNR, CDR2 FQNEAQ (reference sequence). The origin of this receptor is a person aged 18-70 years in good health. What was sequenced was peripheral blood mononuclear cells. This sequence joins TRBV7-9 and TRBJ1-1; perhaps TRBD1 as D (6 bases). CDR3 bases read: TGTGCCAGCAGCTTAGAGACAGGGAACACTGAA. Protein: CASSLETGNTE. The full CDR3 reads CASSLETGNTEAFF.